What follows are 6 T cell receptor beta chains derived from one specimen sequenced in a study of CD8+CD57+ T cells in acquired aplastic anemia. Researchers used genomic DNA as the template to profile TCR beta VDJ and CDR3. TCRdb re-analysed the reads in MiXCR, keeping a single row per CDR3 protein. The sample carries fewer than 200,000 distinct CDR3 sequences, approximately 48% recorded once. By flow cytometry, patients selected for sequencing had shown an expansion of CD8+CD57+ cells. Specimen: sorted CD4+, CD8+, or CD8+CD57+ T cells (not recorded which) from PBMCs. The receptors derive from a human donor with aplastic anemia.

This clonotype has at least ten counts. V gene TRBV12-3 or TRBV12-4 combines with J gene TRBJ1-2; D not certain. Trimming cost V 6 bases and J 2 bases, with 13 bases left between them. This CDR3 has 14 amino acids. The CDR3 DNA reads TGTGCCAGCAGCCGTGACTCGAAAAACTATGGCTACACCTTC. Protein product: CASSRDSKNYGYTF.

This clonotype showed up many times. This chain links TRBV2 with TRBJ1-4; unclear D gene. CDR3 size: 13 residues. V was cut by 7 bases and J by 7 bases, with 13 bases left in between. Germline CDR1 is SNHLY and CDR2 is FYNNEI. The CDR3 loop is CASNQGQGEKLFF. The CDR3 coding sequence is TGTGCCAGCAATCAAGGGCAAGGTGAAAAACTGTTTTTT.

In its sample, this clonotype was seen many times. The chain carries TRBV7-3 and TRBJ1-1; TRBD1 might be the D (5 bases). This CDR3 contains 13 residues. V lost 5 bases to trimming and J lost 8 bases, with 15 bases between them. Germline-derived CDR1 and CDR2 are SGHTA and FQGTGA. In DNA form, the CDR3 reads TGTGCCAGCAGCCAGGGACCCCGTGAGGAAGCTTTCTTT. It encodes CASSQGPREEAFF.

This clonotype was found a few times. This chain joins TRBV20-1 and TRBJ1-2; D is unresolved. This CDR3 contains 12 residues. Germline loops: CDR1 DFQATT, CDR2 SNEGSKA (reference sequence). Trimming removed 2 bases at V and 1 base at J, with 5 bases between. The CDR3 region has the DNA TGCAGTGCTAGAACAATTAACTATGGCTACACCTTC. This gives the protein CSARTINYGYTF.

This clonotype was seen at least ten times. This chain links TRBV12-3 or TRBV12-4 with TRBJ2-7, with 10 positions matching TRBD2. Trimming removed 6 bases from V and 0 bases from J; junction bases left unmatched: 5. The CDR3 runs to 15 residues. Here the CDR3 reads CASRLAGKSSYEQYF. The CDR3 bases are TGTGCCAGCAGACTAGCGGGGAAAAGCTCCTACGAGCAGTACTTC.

Ten or more counts support this clonotype. The genes are TRBV10-3 and TRBJ2-3; TRBD2 matches at 10 bases. Germline trimming cut 2 bases from V and 3 bases from J; bases unmatched to any gene: 5. The length of the CDR3 is 16 residues. Germline V gene sequence: CDR1 ENHRY, CDR2 SYGVKD. CDR3 bases: TGTGCCATCAGTGAGCCGCTAGCGGGAGTAACAGATACGCAGTATTTT. It codes for CAISEPLAGVTDTQYF.